The 23 T cell receptor beta chains below all came from one sample that was sequenced in a study of cytomegalovirus exposure and HLA in healthy donors. This PCR relied on a set of 60 Vbeta primers and 13 Jbeta primers. The assay was immunoSEQ multiplex PCR, and TCRdb's table has in-frame clones only and misses some. The repertoire consists of 120,000 or so clones, with roughly 74% occurring once and the leading ten covering about 6%. Sequenced material: PBMCs. The receptors were gathered from a woman aged 50 to 65 in good health and CMV-seropositive.

This chain joins TRBV10-2 and TRBJ1-2; D possibly corresponds to TRBD1 (6 bases). Germline lookup yields CDR1 WSHSY and CDR2 SAAADI. The CDR3 covers 14 residues. V was cut by 5 bases and J by 3 bases, with 13 bases left in between. The CDR3 region is CASSSPGADYGYTF. The CDR3 DNA sequence: TGCGCCAGCAGTTCCCCAGGGGCAGACTATGGCTACACCTTC.

The rearrangement links TRBV7-6 to TRBJ1-1; D is uncertain. Germline V gene lookup returns CDR1 SGHVS and CDR2 FNYEAQ. CDR3 length equals 13 residues. V dropped 4 bases and J dropped 1 base, with 7 bases sitting between them. CDR3 coding DNA: TGTGCCAGCAGCTCTCGGGAGAACACTGAAGCTTTCTTT. It is translated as CASSSRENTEAFF.

The chain has TRBV21-1 and TRBJ1-1; the table's D call, TRBD1, was not checked against the DNA. TRBV21-1 is labeled a pseudogene. This CDR3 contains 16 residues. CDR3 sequence reads: CASSKKGGQGETEAFF. The DNA of the CDR3 is TGTGCCAGCAGCAAAAAGGGGGGACAGGGAGAGACTGAAGCTTTCTTT.

V is TRBV2 and J is TRBJ2-5; tentatively, D is TRBD1 (6 bases). The CDR3 extends over 13 amino acids. Per the germline V gene, CDR1 is SNHLY and CDR2 is FYNNEI. Deletions cut 6 bases from V and 4 bases from J, with 12 bases between. Here the CDR3 reads CASSVDSGETQYF. CDR3 in DNA: TGTGCCAGCAGCGTGGACAGCGGAGAGACCCAGTACTTC.

V is TRBV18 and J is TRBJ1-4; D is uncertain. There are 16 residues in the CDR3. V lost 3 bases to trimming and J lost 4 bases, with 15 bases between them. The V gene's germline CDR1 is KGHSH and CDR2 LQKENI. CDR3 protein: CASSPRGTGVNEKLFF. CDR3 in DNA: TGTGCCAGCTCACCTCGAGGAACTGGCGTTAATGAAAAACTGTTTTTT.

Comments on this clone: This specimen includes other DNA sequences encoding the same CDR3. V usage is TRBV5-6 and J usage is TRBJ2-7; tentatively, D is TRBD2 (5 bases). Trimming removed 0 bases from V and 4 bases from J, with 11 bases in between. This CDR3 is built from 14 residues. CDR1 and CDR2 (germline): SGHDT, YYEEEE. CDR3 protein: CASSLVGSYYEQYF. The CDR3 DNA is TGTGCCAGCAGCTTGGTGGGGAGCTATTACGAGCAGTACTTC.

The table lists this clone with a few counts. The genes are TRBV13 and TRBJ2-1; no firm D call. Germline V gives CDR1 PRHDT, CDR2 FYEKMQ (reference sequence). The CDR3 contains 13 residues. Trimming took off 7 bases at V and 4 bases at J, with 11 bases between the two ends. This chain's CDR3 is CASTQRVYNEQFF. For the CDR3, the DNA is TGTGCCAGCACGCAACGGGTATACAATGAGCAGTTCTTC.

This clone was recorded many times. The rearrangement uses TRBV7-9 and TRBJ1-6, with 7 nucleotides matching TRBD1. The CDR3 has 14 residues. The V gene end was trimmed by 2 bases and the J gene end by 7 bases; junction bases not matched to a gene: 2. Looked up from germline, CDR1 is SEHNR and CDR2 is FQNEAQ (reference sequence). CDR3 residues: CASSLLQGNSPLHF. For the CDR3, the DNA is TGTGCCAGCAGCTTATTACAGGGGAATTCACCCCTCCACTTT. The full variable domain, its missing parts supplied by reference TRBV7-9 and TRBJ1-6, is DTGVSQNPRHKITKRGQNVTFRCDPISEHNRLYWYRQTLGQGPEFLTYFQNEAQLEKSRLLSDRFSAERPKGSFSTLEIQRTEQGDSAMYLCASSLLQGNSPLHFGNGTRLTVT.

For the CDR3, the DNA is TGTGCCAGCAGTGGGGGGACAGGGAACTACAATGAGCAGTTCTTC. Its translation: CASSGGTGNYNEQFF. This chain joins TRBV6-6 and TRBJ2-1, with 9 bases aligning to TRBD1. Trimming cost V 5 bases and J 3 bases; bases outside gene matches: 5. The CDR3 contains 15 residues. Germline lookup yields CDR1 MNHNY and CDR2 SVGAGI (reference sequence).

The chain couples TRBV19 to TRBJ1-2; possibly TRBD1 for D (5 bases). Trimming left V 7 bases short and J 0 bases short, with 15 bases between. The CDR3 extends over 15 amino acids. Germline CDR1 and CDR2: LNHDA and SQIVND (reference sequence). CDR3 protein: CASIPRAGANYGYTF. The CDR3 bases are TGTGCCAGTATACCCAGGGCTGGAGCTAACTATGGCTACACCTTC.

V gene TRBV29-1 combines with J gene TRBJ2-7; D remains unclear. Between the trimmed V and J ends, which lost 3 bases and 0 bases, there was a span of 15 bases. The CDR3 is made up of 15 amino acids. Germline V gives CDR1 SQVTM, CDR2 ANQGSEA. For the CDR3, the DNA is TGCAGCGTTGAGAGAGGATCAAGGAGCTCCTACGAGCAGTACTTC. It codes for CSVERGSRSSYEQYF.

The chain has TRBV4-1 and TRBJ2-7, with 12 nucleotides matching TRBD2. Germline CDR1 reads MGHRA; CDR2 reads YSYEKL. The junction had 14 bases not matched to a gene; V was cut back by 6 bases and J by 2 bases. This CDR3 comprises 18 residues. The DNA of the CDR3 is TGCGCCAGCAGTCAGACTAGCGGGGGCCCCGGTGGGACCTACGAGCAGTACTTC. Its translation is CASSQTSGGPGGTYEQYF.

This chain connects TRBV10-3 to TRBJ2-5; 8 positions agree with TRBD2. Germline values: CDR1 ENHRY, CDR2 SYGVKD. The CDR3 sequence is 13 residues long. V dropped 6 bases and J dropped 5; count of bases not matched to a gene: 5. The chain's CDR3 is CAISKRGRETQYF. CDR3 bases: TGTGCCATCAGCAAGCGGGGGAGGGAGACCCAGTACTTC.

The chain employs TRBV29-1 and TRBJ1-1, with D uncertain. V was cut by 5 bases and J by 3 bases, with 7 bases left in between. Germline V CDR1 and CDR2: SQVTM, ANQGSEA. The CDR3 runs 11 residues. CDR3: CSVRGYTEAFF. DNA for the CDR3: TGCAGCGTTCGCGGGTACACTGAAGCTTTCTTT.

The count of this clone is one. V usage is TRBV5-1 and J usage is TRBJ1-2, with 8 bases fitting TRBD1. CDR1 is SGHRS and CDR2 is YFSETQ in the germline V gene. V trimming: 7 bases; J trimming: 4 bases; junction bases outside the gene matches: 9. There are 14 residues in the CDR3. CDR3 DNA sequence: TGCGCCAGCGCCTGGGGACAGGAAACCTATGGCTACACCTTC. Amino acids: CASAWGQETYGYTF.

The chain is built from TRBV25-1 and TRBJ1-5; D remains ambiguous. V was trimmed by 1 base and J by 11 bases, leaving 9 bases between them. Germline V CDR1 and CDR2: MGHDK, SYGVNS. This CDR3 spans 12 amino acids. The CDR3 region is CASSESQIAQHF. The CDR3 DNA follows: TGTGCCAGCAGTGAATCCCAGATCGCCCAGCATTTT.

V is TRBV5-1 and J is TRBJ2-7; 9 bases map to TRBD1. The CDR3 sequence is 13 residues long. The junction had 5 bases not matched to a gene; V was cut back by 4 bases and J by 6 bases. In germline, CDR1 is SGHRS, CDR2 YFSETQ. The CDR3 nucleotides read TGCGCCAGCAGCCGGACAGGGGTGCCCGAGCAGTACTTC. Its translation: CASSRTGVPEQYF.

The sample holds one count of this clone. V is TRBV5-1 and J is TRBJ2-7; D is perhaps TRBD2 (5 bases). V shed 4 bases and J shed 3 bases, with 11 bases lying between them. There are 13 residues in the CDR3. The V gene's germline CDR1 is SGHRS and CDR2 YFSETQ. In nucleotides, the CDR3 is TGCGCCAGCAGCCCCGACACTAGCTACGAGCAGTACTTC. Encoded protein: CASSPDTSYEQYF.

This clone has only a few counts. The chain links TRBV20-1 to TRBJ2-7, with TRBD2 as a possible D gene (5 bases). V lost 3 bases to trimming and J lost 7 bases, with 7 bases between them. Germline V CDR1 and CDR2: DFQATT, SNEGSKA (reference sequence). The CDR3 is 10 amino acids. The CDR3 is CSARRVEQYF. The CDR3 coding sequence is TGCAGTGCTAGGAGGGTGGAGCAGTACTTC.

The chain links TRBV5-1 to TRBJ2-5, with D unresolved. There are 13 residues in the CDR3. The V and J ends lost 2 bases and 0 bases respectively, with 5 bases between them. CDR1 is SGHRS, CDR2 YFSETQ, per germline. The CDR3 sequence is CASSFQYQETQYF. In nucleotides, the CDR3 is TGCGCCAGCAGCTTCCAGTACCAAGAGACCCAGTACTTC. The whole variable domain, remainder taken from reference TRBV5-1 and TRBJ2-5, is KAGVTQTPRYLIKTRGQQVTLSCSPISGHRSVSWYQQTPGQGLQFLFEYFSETQRNKGNFPGRFSGRQFSNSRSEMNVSTLELGDSALYLCASSFQYQETQYFGPGTRLLVL.

The table lists this clone with a few counts. The rearrangement links TRBV5-8 to TRBJ1-5; 10 bases map to TRBD1. Germline values: CDR1 SGHTS, CDR2 YDEGEE. The length of the CDR3 is 13 residues. J was trimmed by 7 bases and V by 5 bases; bases with no gene match: 3. CDR3 sequence: CASRKDRGQPQHF. For the CDR3, the DNA is TGTGCCAGCAGAAAGGACAGGGGGCAGCCCCAGCATTTT.

This clone appeared a few times. This chain uses TRBV9 with TRBJ2-1; the match to TRBD2 covers 9 bases. V shed 3 bases and J 7 bases; nucleotides not matched to a gene: 5. CDR3 length: 14 residues. CDR1 is SGDLS, CDR2 YYNGEE, per germline. In DNA, the CDR3 is TGTGCCAGCAGCGCGCGGGGGGGCCAAAATGAGCAGTTCTTC. It translates to CASSARGGQNEQFF.

The chain is built from TRBV18 and TRBJ1-4, with D possibly TRBD1 on 6 matching bases. The CDR3 is made up of 15 amino acids. V dropped 3 bases and J dropped 2 bases, with 10 bases sitting between them. The germline gives CDR1 KGHSH, CDR2 LQKENI. The CDR3 reads CASSPDQGTNEKLFF. For the CDR3, the DNA is TGTGCCAGCTCACCCGACCAGGGGACTAATGAAAAACTGTTTTTT.